This T cell receptor (beta chain) was retrieved from a study of T cell repertoires in cytomegalovirus infection. MiXCR, applied by TCRdb to the reads, yields one record per CDR3 protein. Seen here are around 430,000 distinct CDR3 sequences, about 42% observed once, and the top ten hold roughly two fifths. Of note for this clonotype: The antigen remains unidentified.

Study-wide points: HLA-C-restricted CMV clonotypes gave the most frequent clonotype in two of eight donors.

Sequenced material: cultured PBMCs, taken from culture after CMV antigen stimulation. This receptor was identified in a human donor in good health (CMV status not recorded). Some clones in this sample may be carry-over from other donors' samples.

Here the CDR3 reads CASSFASASTDTQYF. CDR3 coding DNA: TGCGCCAGCAGCTTCGCGAGTGCTAGCACAGATACGCAGTATTTT. V gene TRBV5-1 combines with J gene TRBJ2-3; D unresolved. The V end was cut by 2 bases, the J end by 0 bases, with 10 bases between. CDR3 length: 15 residues. Germline CDR1 is SGHRS and CDR2 is YFSETQ.